This T cell receptor (beta chain) was documented in a study of T cell responses to AZD1222 COVID-19 vaccine. On the study more broadly: It was second doses at about 4 or about 12 weeks that were pooled.

Germline V gives CDR1 GTSNPN, CDR2 SVGIG (reference sequence). Trimming removed 2 bases from V and 0 bases from J, with 11 bases in between. This CDR3 is built from 15 residues. Notes on the study in general: Among the donors, most were white British and more were female, and clonal diversity was possibly underestimated. Increased Spike-specific TCR breadth and depth were observed after two AZD1222 doses. Close to half of spike-specific TCRs reportedly recognize unmutated variant regions.

This clone showed up just once. Its antigen remains unknown. Profiled with immunoSEQ multiplex PCR; TCRdb holds only in-frame clones, not every one. Here the sample spans approximately 90,000 clones, approximately 89% being singletons. The sample was peripheral blood, taken on day 0 of AZD1222 vaccination. This sequence was found in an adult in good health. The chain uses TRBV30 and TRBJ1-5, with D unclear. The CDR3 region is CAWSFGQSSNQPQHF. The DNA of the CDR3 is TGTGCCTGGAGTTTTGGGCAGTCTAGCAATCAGCCCCAGCATTTT. The full variable domain, completed using reference TRBV30 and TRBJ1-5, is SQTIHQWPATLVQPVGSPLSLECTVEGTSNPNLYWYRQAAGRGLQLLFYSVGIGQISSEVPQNLSASRPQDRQFILSSKKLLLSDSGFYLCAWSFGQSSNQPQHFGDGTRLSIL.